Listed here are 10 T cell receptor beta chains from one sample, sequenced in a study of response to subunit inactivated influenza vaccine. TCRdb reprocessed the RT-PCR reads via MiXCR and lists one record per CDR3 protein. Seen here are under 850,000 distinct CDR3 sequences, less than 20% observed once, and the top ten hold roughly a tenth. The sequences come from PBMCs from blood, collected around 5 days after vaccination. These receptors were collected from a man aged 50 to 59 who received an inactivated influenza vaccine.

This chain connects TRBV12-3 or TRBV12-4 to TRBJ2-1; TRBD1 aligns across 8 bases. The CDR3 is 14 amino acids. Trimming took 6 bases from V and 2 from J; bases not matched to a gene: 3. CDR3 in DNA: TGTGCCAGCAGCGACAGGGGAACCTACAATGAGCAGTTCTTC. It is translated as CASSDRGTYNEQFF.

This sequence joins TRBV20-1 and TRBJ1-1; maybe TRBD1 (6 bases). The germline gives CDR1 DFQATT, CDR2 SNEGSKA (reference sequence). The V end lost 3 bases, the J end lost 0 bases, and 14 bases lay between the germline ends. The CDR3 sequence is 15 residues long. CDR3 loop: CSARLSGTLNTEAFF. CDR3 coding DNA: TGCAGTGCTAGGTTGTCGGGGACACTGAACACTGAAGCTTTCTTT.

V usage is TRBV7-9 and J usage is TRBJ2-1; D may be TRBD2 (6 bases). V shed 5 bases and J shed 0 bases, with 11 bases lying between them. CDR1 and CDR2 from the germline V gene are SEHNR and FQNEAQ (reference sequence). The CDR3 extends over 15 amino acids. CDR3 protein: CASSLDYASYNEQFF. The CDR3 DNA sequence: TGTGCCAGCAGCCTGGACTACGCCTCCTACAATGAGCAGTTCTTC.

This clonotype was observed a handful of times. This chain joins TRBV4-1 and TRBJ2-5; 10 bases are a match to TRBD1. This CDR3 has 16 amino acids. V trimming: 2 bases; J trimming: 5 bases; junction bases outside the gene matches: 8. Germline loops: CDR1 MGHRA, CDR2 YSYEKL. The CDR3 DNA sequence: TGCGCCAGCAGCCAACAAATGACAGGGGGCTATGAGACCCAGTACTTC. Translation gives CASSQQMTGGYETQYF.

This chain joins TRBV7-2 and TRBJ2-7, with D maybe TRBD1 (6 bases). V lost 5 bases and J 3 bases, leaving 14 bases between the germline ends. Germline lookup yields CDR1 SGHTA and CDR2 FQGNSA. The CDR3 is made up of 14 amino acids. The CDR3 nucleotides are TGTGCCAGCAGCCCCAGGGGTGGGCTCTACGAGCAGTACTTC. Its translation: CASSPRGGLYEQYF.

The chain joins TRBV7-6 to TRBJ2-7; D is possibly TRBD1 or TRBD2 (5 bases each). V lost 2 bases and J lost 7, with 18 bases in between. Germline CDR1 reads SGHVS; CDR2 reads FNYEAQ. This CDR3 comprises 15 residues. Here the CDR3 DNA reads TGTGCCAGCAGCTTATACAGGCAGGGAACGGGGGAGCAGTACTTC. Translating it yields CASSLYRQGTGEQYF.

This clonotype was observed a few times. The chain uses TRBV6-1 and TRBJ2-5; D gene ambiguous. CDR1 and CDR2 from the germline V gene are MNHNS and SASEGT. V was shortened by 7 bases and J by 1 base, with 10 bases between the two germline ends. CDR3 size: 13 residues. The CDR3 DNA sequence: TGTGCCAGCAAAGCCTACCTCCAAGAGACCCAGTACTTC. It codes for CASKAYLQETQYF.

The table lists this clonotype with a few counts. The chain uses TRBV5-6 and TRBJ2-5, with D possibly matching TRBD1 (5 bases). V lost 0 bases and J 1 base, leaving 10 bases between the germline ends. Germline V gives CDR1 SGHDT, CDR2 YYEEEE. The CDR3 loop spans 15 amino acids. The CDR3 DNA sequence: TGTGCCAGCAGCTTGGGCGACAGAATCCAAGAGACCCAGTACTTC. Translating it yields CASSLGDRIQETQYF. Full variable domain (rest looked up from reference TRBV5-6 and TRBJ2-5): DAGVTQSPTHLIKTRGQQVTLRCSPKSGHDTVSWYQQALGQGPQFIFQYYEEEERQRGNFPDRFSGHQFPNYSSELNVNALLLGDSALYLCASSLGDRIQETQYFGPGTRLLVL.

This rearrangement joins TRBV9 to TRBJ2-5, with 8 nucleotides matching TRBD2. CDR1 is SGDLS, CDR2 YYNGEE, per germline. J gave up 2 bases and V 4 bases, and 10 bases lay outside the gene matches. The CDR3 spans 16 residues. This chain's CDR3 is CASSSGGGTVQETQYF. The CDR3 DNA is TGTGCCAGCAGCTCGGGCGGGGGGACCGTTCAAGAGACCCAGTACTTC.

This clonotype was counted at least ten times. The J gene is TRBJ1-1, the V gene TRBV6-1; tentative D call: TRBD1 (5 bases). Trimming left V 6 bases short and J 5 bases short, with 22 bases between. This CDR3 is built from 16 residues. Per germline, CDR1 MNHNS and CDR2 SASEGT. CDR3: CASRSPHGGGRTEAFF. The CDR3 nucleotides read TGTGCCAGCAGGTCACCCCATGGTGGGGGGAGGACTGAAGCTTTCTTT.